This T cell receptor beta chain came from a study of beta chain features in type 1 diabetes. Overall study: Sorted cells numbering some 110,000,000 were examined across all samples.

Study results and caveats: The study left unresolved whether HLA type influences TCRB rearrangement. Researchers report that Type 1 diabetes patients had moderately but significantly shorter TCRB CDR3s across all four CD4+ subsets.

A remark on this clone: The antigen remains undetermined.

The investigators reverse transcribed all of the isolated RNA, so they sequenced expressed TCRB transcripts. This table comes from immunoSEQ multiplex PCR, and its TCRdb copy is limited to in-frame clones, with some not included. The top ten hold approximately 0.05% of the sample, which has roughly 500,000 clones, 9.5% to 12% seen once. Staining for CD45RO/CCR7/CD25/CD127/CD95/CD27 allowed sorting of CD4+ naive, central memory, regulatory and stem cell-like memory cells. The sample was naive CD4+ T cells from blood. The sequence was obtained from a woman between 18 and 30 years old in good health.

CDR3 sequence reads: CASTSGETQYF. DNA for the CDR3: TGTGCCAGCACGTCCGGAGAGACCCAGTACTTC. The rearrangement joins TRBV6-1 to TRBJ2-5; D gene uncertain. The CDR3 sequence is 11 residues long. V shed 7 bases and J shed 4 bases, with 7 bases lying between them. CDR1 MNHNS and CDR2 SASEGT come from the germline V gene.